This is a list of T cell receptor beta chains from one sample in a study of regulatory T cells in long-lasting Graves disease. In TCRdb, the multiplex PCR reads were re-called with MiXCR into one record per CDR3 protein. The sample lists under 350,000 distinct CDR3 sequences, roughly a fifth occurring once. Material: peripheral blood mononuclear cells (PBMCs), obtained when the disease was refractory, from a patient treated with antithyroid drugs. Every receptor here comes from a female donor with Graves disease. Both conserved end residues are part of each CDR3. A D gene is named only where the DNA matches it firmly. The size entry is marked missing in some rows and otherwise reads once, few, many or a size class.

abundance,j_gene,v_gene,d_gene,CDR3nt,CDR3aa
.,TRBJ2-1,TRBV9,.,TGCGCCAGCAGCTTGGAACGACGTGAGCAGTTCTTC,CASSLERREQFF
.,TRBJ1-1,TRBV29-1,TRBD1,TGCAGCGTTGTAGGGGGCGCGGACACTGAAGCTTTCTTT,CSVVGGADTEAFF
many,TRBJ2-5,TRBV12-3/TRBV12-4,.,TGTGCCAGCAGCCGGGCCCCGGGAGAAGAGACCCAGTACTTC,CASSRAPGEETQYF
many,TRBJ2-5,TRBV6-1,.,TGTGCCAGCAGAGGGGGCGGGAGAGTAGGAGAGACCCAGTACTTC,CASRGGGRVGETQYF
many,TRBJ1-6,TRBV12-3/TRBV12-4,.,TGTGCCAGCAGTACCAGCACACCATTCCAATCACCCCTCCACTTT,CASSTSTPFQSPLHF
.,TRBJ2-2,TRBV11-2,.,TGTGCCAGCATGCGGACACGTACCGGGGAGCTGTTTTTT,CASMRTRTGELFF
.,TRBJ1-2,TRBV19,.,TGTGCCAGTAGCCCGGTTCTCGCCAAGGGCCACGGCTATGGCTACACCTTC,CASSPVLAKGHGYGYTF
.,TRBJ2-2,TRBV28,.,TGTGCCAGCAGTCTACACCGCACCGGGGAGCTGTTTTTT,CASSLHRTGELFF
few,TRBJ2-5,TRBV27,.,TGTGCCAGCAGTTTAGTTGCTGAGGAGACCCAGTACTTC,CASSLVAEETQYF
many,TRBJ1-2,TRBV6-1,.,TGTGCCAGCAAGGGGGACTACCTTAACTATGGCTACACCTTC,CASKGDYLNYGYTF
few,TRBJ2-7,TRBV20-1,TRBD2,TGCAGTGCTAGAGTTCTAGCGGATGTCTACGAGCAGTACTTC,CSARVLADVYEQYF
few,TRBJ1-1,TRBV7-9,.,TGTGCCAGCACCCGAGGACGGGACACTGAAGCTTTCTTT,CASTRGRDTEAFF
many,TRBJ1-2,TRBV6-1,.,TGTGCCAGCAGCGTCCGAGCCGGCCTCTATGGCTACACCTTC,CASSVRAGLYGYTF
.,TRBJ1-1,TRBV5-6,.,TGTGCCAGCAGCTTGTTCCCGCACCCAATGAACACTGAAGCTTTCTTT,CASSLFPHPMNTEAFF